The following is a T cell receptor beta chain sequence with its context. The antigen is undetermined. The record originates from a study of T cell repertoires and HLA-DP antigens. Study-wide points: Against one allele, clones undetected before culture averaged about 35%; against the other, approximately 51%. Against both alloantigens, CD137+ clonality was similar, approximately 0.41.

Data came from immunoSEQ multiplex PCR; TCRdb stores just in-frame clones and leaves some out. The sample lists approximately 90,000 clones, roughly nine tenths seen once, with 1.5% to 2% in the top ten. CDR3 length: 14 residues. CDR1 and CDR2 from the germline V gene are SGHRS and YFSETQ. Trimming at V came to 2 bases and at J to 5 bases, leaving 6 bases not matched to a gene. Negative selection yielded untouched CD4+ T cells of average 97.7% purity. CD4+ T cells were isolated untouched, approximately 98% pure. The rearrangement joins TRBV5-1 to TRBJ2-5; 7 bases are shared with TRBD1. This clonotype originated in a man aged 45-65 years in good health and CMV-seronegative. The sequencing sample was made of CD4+ T cells from PBMCs. This chain's CDR3 is CASSFGTEHETQYF. The CDR3 region has the DNA TGCGCCAGCAGCTTCGGGACAGAGCACGAGACCCAGTACTTC.